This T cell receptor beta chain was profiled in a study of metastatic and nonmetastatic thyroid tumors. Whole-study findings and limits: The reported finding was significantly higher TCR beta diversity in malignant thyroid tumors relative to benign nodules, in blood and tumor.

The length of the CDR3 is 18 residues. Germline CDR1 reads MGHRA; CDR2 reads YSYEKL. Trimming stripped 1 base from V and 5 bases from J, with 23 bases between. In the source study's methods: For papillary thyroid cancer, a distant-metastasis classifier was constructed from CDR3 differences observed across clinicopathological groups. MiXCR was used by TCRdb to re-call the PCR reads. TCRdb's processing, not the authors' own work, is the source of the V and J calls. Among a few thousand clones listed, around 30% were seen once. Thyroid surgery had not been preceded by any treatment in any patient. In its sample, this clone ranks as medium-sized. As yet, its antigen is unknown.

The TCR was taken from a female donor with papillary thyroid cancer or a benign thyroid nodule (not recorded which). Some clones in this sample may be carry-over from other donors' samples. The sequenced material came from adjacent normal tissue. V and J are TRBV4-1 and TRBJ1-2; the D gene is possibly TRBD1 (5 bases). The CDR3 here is CASSQAPDGAGRGYGYTF. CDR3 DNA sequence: TGCGCCAGCAGCCAAGCCCCGGATGGGGCGGGACGTGGTTATGGCTACACCTTC.